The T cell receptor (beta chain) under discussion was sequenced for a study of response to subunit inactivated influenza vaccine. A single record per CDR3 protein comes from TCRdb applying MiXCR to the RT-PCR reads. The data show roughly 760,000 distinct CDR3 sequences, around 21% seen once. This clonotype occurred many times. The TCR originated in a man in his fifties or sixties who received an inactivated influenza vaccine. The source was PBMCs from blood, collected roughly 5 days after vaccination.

The CDR3, as DNA: TGTGCCAGCAGCTTGACTAGCCGCCAAGAGACCCAGTACTTC. It codes for CASSLTSRQETQYF. The chain recombines TRBV5-5 with TRBJ2-5; possible D gene TRBD2, 6 bases. In germline, CDR1 is SGHKS, CDR2 YYEKEE (reference sequence). The CDR3 length is 14 residues. V shed 1 base and J shed 1 base, with 8 bases lying between them.